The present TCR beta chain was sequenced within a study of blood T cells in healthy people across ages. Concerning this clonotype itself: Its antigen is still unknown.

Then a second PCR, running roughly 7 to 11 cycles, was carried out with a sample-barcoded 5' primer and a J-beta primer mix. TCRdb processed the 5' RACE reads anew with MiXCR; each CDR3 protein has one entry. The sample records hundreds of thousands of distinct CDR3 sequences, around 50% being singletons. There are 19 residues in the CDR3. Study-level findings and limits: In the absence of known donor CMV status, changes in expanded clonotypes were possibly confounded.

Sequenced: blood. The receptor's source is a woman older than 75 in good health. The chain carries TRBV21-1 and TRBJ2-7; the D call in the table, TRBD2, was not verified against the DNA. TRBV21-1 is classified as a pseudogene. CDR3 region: CASSGYHRTSGRACYEQYF. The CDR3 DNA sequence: TGTGCCAGCAGCGGTTACCATCGGACTAGCGGGAGGGCCTGTTACGAGCAGTACTTC.